This T cell receptor (beta chain) was captured in a study of metastatic and nonmetastatic thyroid tumors. TCRdb redid the clone calls on the PCR reads using MiXCR. Among around 12,000 clones listed, about 32% were seen once. Before thyroid surgery, none of the patients had received any treatment. The CDR3 extends over 13 amino acids. CDR1 and CDR2 from the germline V gene are LNHDA and SQIVND (reference sequence). The ends were cut back, 1 base at V and 4 bases at J, with 7 bases in the middle. This clone is medium-sized in the sample. The source of this sequence is a male donor with papillary thyroid cancer or a benign thyroid nodule (not recorded which). Some clones in this sample may be carry-over from other donors' samples. Material: tumor tissue. The chain combines TRBV19 with TRBJ1-1; no reliable D call. In nucleotides, the CDR3 is TGTGCCAGTAGTATAGTCGTATCCACTGAAGCTTTCTTT. It is translated as CASSIVVSTEAFF.